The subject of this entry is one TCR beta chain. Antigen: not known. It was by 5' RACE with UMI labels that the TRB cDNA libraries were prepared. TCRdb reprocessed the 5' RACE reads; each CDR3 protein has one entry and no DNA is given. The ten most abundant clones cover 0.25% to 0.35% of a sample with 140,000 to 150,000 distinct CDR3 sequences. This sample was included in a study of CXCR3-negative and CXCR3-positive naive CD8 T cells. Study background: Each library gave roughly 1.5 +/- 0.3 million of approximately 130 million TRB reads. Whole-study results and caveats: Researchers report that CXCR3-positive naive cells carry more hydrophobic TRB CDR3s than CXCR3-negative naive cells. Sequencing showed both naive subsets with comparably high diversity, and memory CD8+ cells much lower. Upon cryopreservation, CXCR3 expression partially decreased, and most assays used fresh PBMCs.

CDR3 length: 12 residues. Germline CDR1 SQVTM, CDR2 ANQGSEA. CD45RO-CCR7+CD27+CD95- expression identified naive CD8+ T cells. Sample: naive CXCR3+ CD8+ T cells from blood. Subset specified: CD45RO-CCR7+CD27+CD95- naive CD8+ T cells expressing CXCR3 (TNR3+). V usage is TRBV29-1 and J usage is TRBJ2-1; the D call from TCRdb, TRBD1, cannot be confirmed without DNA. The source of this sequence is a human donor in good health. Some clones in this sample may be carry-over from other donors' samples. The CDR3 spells CSAQGVQNEQFF.